This T cell receptor (beta chain) was sequenced in a study of T cells after yellow fever vaccination. Study-wide background: Using CD3, CD45RA, CCR7 and CD95, the EM, EMRA, CM and Tscm memory subsets were sorted.

Study conclusions and caveats: Weaker, the secondary response had a peak occurring faster, on day 5 versus 15. At day 0, almost all vaccine-responding clonotypes escaped detection in the sorted memory subsets. Clonotypes found in both CD4 and CD8 compartments made up a small share.

On this clonotype: The junction and the germline gene differ at one end; a read error may be behind it.

In TCRdb, the 5' RACE reads were re-called with MiXCR into one record per CDR3 protein. The sample comprises over 20,000 distinct CDR3 sequences, 4.5% to 7% of which are singletons, and roughly 10% rests with the top ten. Germline V gene data show CDR1 as SGHTA and CDR2 as FQGTGA. CDR3 length: 13 residues. Sequencing used PBMCs, either bulk or a sorted T-cell subset (CD4+, CD8+, memory, or dextramer-sorted; not recorded which), obtained 15 days after the yellow fever booster vaccination. This chain links TRBV7-3 with TRBJ1-1, with unresolved D. This clonotype was sampled from a man younger than 40 who received the YFV17D yellow fever vaccine. CDR3 nucleotide sequence: TGTGCTAGCAGCTTAGGCTACAAGACTGAAGCTTTCTTT. It translates to CASSLGYKTEAFF. Full variable domain (remainder filled in from reference TRBV7-3 and TRBJ1-1): GAGVSQTPSNKVTEKGKYVELRCDPISGHTALYWYRQSLGQGPEFLIYFQGTGAADDSGLPNDRFFAVRPEGSVSTLKIQRTERGDSAVYLCASSLGYKTEAFFGQGTRLTVV.